Detailed here is one T cell receptor (beta chain). The entry originates in a study of blood T cell repertoires in COVID-19. Here immunoSEQ multiplex PCR was the method, and the copy in TCRdb shows in-frame clones only, minus some. This table holds about 140,000 clones, roughly 76% found once. V gave up 2 bases and J gave up 0 bases, with 14 bases separating them. This CDR3 region has 17 residues. Germline CDR1 and CDR2: SGHRS and YFSETQ. Sequencing was carried out using peripheral blood. The chain joins TRBV5-1 to TRBJ1-4; perhaps TRBD1 as D (6 bases). This TCR was sampled from a woman in her fifties or sixties with active or convalescent COVID-19. In nucleotides, the CDR3 is TGCGCCAGCAGCTTAAGGACAGTGGGGTCAACTAATGAAAAACTGTTTTTT. Its protein is CASSLRTVGSTNEKLFF.